Listed below are T cell receptor beta chains from one sample, sequenced in a study of shared clonotypes between healthy human individuals. The repertoire was sequenced with immunoSEQ multiplex PCR; TCRdb's copy has only in-frame clones and lacks some. The sample holds a few million clones, just over 90% seen once. Sequences were obtained from naive CD4+ T cells sorted from blood. These receptors came from a man aged 18 to 35 in good health. Each CDR3 is given with its conserved first and last residue. A D gene is named only where the DNA matches it firmly. Clone size is not always given. Where it is, it says once, few, many or a class for expanded clones.

cdr3_nt | cdr3_aa | clone_size | j_call | v_call | d_call
TGCGCCAGCAGTACAGGGACTAGCGGTACCACAGATACGCAGTATTTT | CASSTGTSGTTDTQYF | NA | TRBJ2-3 | TRBV5-1 | TRBD2
TGTGCCAGCAGTTCTCACCCCGATGGACAGGGCTATGGCTACACCTTC | CASSSHPDGQGYGYTF | NA | TRBJ1-2 | TRBV28 | TRBD1
TGCGCCAGCAGCCAAGACAGGGGGGATAAACTGTTTTTT | CASSQDRGDKLFF | NA | TRBJ1-4 | TRBV4-1 | TRBD1
TGTGCCGGGGGACAGGGAGGTGGCACTGAAGCTTTCTTT | CAGGQGGGTEAFF | NA | TRBJ1-1 | TRBV28 | TRBD1
TGTGCCAGCAGCTTAAGAGACAGGGGGCGGAACGAGCAGTACTTC | CASSLRDRGRNEQYF | NA | TRBJ2-7 | TRBV7-2 | TRBD1
TGTGCCAGCAGCCGTTCCGGGACGGCCAATTCACCCCTCCACTTT | CASSRSGTANSPLHF | once | TRBJ1-6 | TRBV14 | NA
TGTGCCAGCAGAGAGCCAGTGGGGACCCAGTACTTC | CASREPVGTQYF | NA | TRBJ2-5 | TRBV28 | NA
TGTGCCAGCAGCCCCACAGGGATCGGAAAATCACCCCTCCACTTT | CASSPTGIGKSPLHF | NA | TRBJ1-6 | TRBV7-3 | NA
TGTGCCAGCAGCACTGGGGGTGGGCAGACCTACGAGCAGTACTTC | CASSTGGGQTYEQYF | NA | TRBJ2-7 | TRBV5-4 | NA
TGTGCCAGCAGTGACTCATTGAGGGCCGCCGAGCAGTACTTC | CASSDSLRAAEQYF | NA | TRBJ2-7 | TRBV2 | NA
TGTGCCAGCACCTCGGCGGCGGGAGGCTGGGGGAATGAGCAGTTCTTC | CASTSAAGGWGNEQFF | NA | TRBJ2-1 | TRBV7-9 | TRBD2
TGCGCCAGCAGCCCGGGGACAGGCTTCACCGGGGAGCTGTTTTTT | CASSPGTGFTGELFF | NA | TRBJ2-2 | TRBV5-1 | TRBD1
TGTGCCAGCAGGACAGGGGCGAACACCGGGGAGCTGTTTTTT | CASRTGANTGELFF | NA | TRBJ2-2 | TRBV6-1 | TRBD1
TGTGCCTGGAGTCCGGGACGGCCTAATGAAAAACTGTTTTTT | CAWSPGRPNEKLFF | NA | TRBJ1-4 | TRBV30 | NA
TGTGCCATCAGTCGGACAGGGAATAATTCACCCCTCCACTTT | CAISRTGNNSPLHF | NA | TRBJ1-6 | TRBV10-3 | TRBD1
TGTGCCAGCTCTGCCAATAAGGGGGGCACTGAAGCTTTCTTT | CASSANKGGTEAFF | once | TRBJ1-1 | TRBV18 | NA
TGCAGTGCTAGAGCCACCTACGAGCAGTACTTC | CSARATYEQYF | NA | TRBJ2-7 | TRBV20-1 | NA
TGTGCCAGCAGTTCTAACAGGGACTACGAGCAGTACTTC | CASSSNRDYEQYF | once | TRBJ2-7 | TRBV28 | NA
TGCAGTGCTAGCTGGGCGGGGACCTTC | CSASWAGTF | NA | TRBJ1-2 | TRBV20-1 | NA
TGTGCCAGCAGTGTACCGCTCGGGGACAGGAATGAAAAACTGTTTTTT | CASSVPLGDRNEKLFF | NA | TRBJ1-4 | TRBV2 | TRBD1
TGCGCCAGCAGCTCGAGGGGTGATTCTAACTATGGCTACACCTTC | CASSSRGDSNYGYTF | NA | TRBJ1-2 | TRBV5-1 | NA
TGTGCCAGCAGCCCCAGTGGGACAGGGAATCTGGGCACAGATACGCAGTATTTT | CASSPSGTGNLGTDTQYF | NA | TRBJ2-3 | TRBV9 | TRBD1
TGCGCCAGCAGCCAACTCGGGGGGGGCCCAGAAAAACTGTTTTTT | CASSQLGGGPEKLFF | NA | TRBJ1-4 | TRBV4-1 | NA
TGTGCCAGCAGCTTATCCAGCCTAGCGGGGAGGACAGATACGCAGTATTTT | CASSLSSLAGRTDTQYF | NA | TRBJ2-3 | TRBV11-3 | TRBD2
TGTGCCATCAGCCCCGGGACTAGCGGTTTTGAGCAGTTCTTC | CAISPGTSGFEQFF | NA | TRBJ2-1 | TRBV10-3 | TRBD2
TGTGCCGAGGGTGGCCGGCTGAACACTGAAGCTTTCTTT | CAEGGRLNTEAFF | NA | TRBJ1-1 | TRBV6-1 | NA
TGTGCCAGCAGTTTATCCCGGGACGGACTCGATGGCTACACCTTC | CASSLSRDGLDGYTF | NA | TRBJ1-2 | TRBV27 | NA
TGTGCCAGTGCAAACCAGGACGTGAGCTCTGGAAACACCATATATTTT | CASANQDVSSGNTIYF | NA | TRBJ1-3 | TRBV19 | NA
TGTGCCAGCAGTGCCTCTACCTCTGGTTCACCCCTCCACTTT | CASSASTSGSPLHF | NA | TRBJ1-6 | TRBV6-6 | NA
TGTGCCAGCACCCGAGCGGGGCCGGAGCACAATGAGCAGTTCTTC | CASTRAGPEHNEQFF | NA | TRBJ2-1 | TRBV28 | TRBD2
TGTGCCAGCAGCTTCGGGACTAGTTCAGATACGCAGTATTTT | CASSFGTSSDTQYF | NA | TRBJ2-3 | TRBV11-3 | TRBD2
TGTGCCAGTAGTATGGGGCTAACCCAAGAGACCCAGTACTTC | CASSMGLTQETQYF | once | TRBJ2-5 | TRBV19 | NA
TGCGCCAGCAGCTCGGGGCAGGGGCAAGAGACCCAGTACTTC | CASSSGQGQETQYF | once | TRBJ2-5 | TRBV5-1 | NA
TGTGCCAGCAGTTACTCTAAGGCGTCCGGGGCCAACGTCCTGACTTTC | CASSYSKASGANVLTF | NA | TRBJ2-6 | TRBV6-5 | NA
TGCGCCAGCAGCTTGGTTGTGGGTGATCAGCCCCAGCATTTT | CASSLVVGDQPQHF | NA | TRBJ1-5 | TRBV5-1 | NA
TGTGCCAGCAGCGTAGGTCCTAGCGGGATGCCAGATACGCAGTATTTT | CASSVGPSGMPDTQYF | NA | TRBJ2-3 | TRBV9 | TRBD2
TGTGCCAGCAGCAGGGGGGAGACCCAGTACTTC | CASSRGETQYF | NA | TRBJ2-5 | TRBV9 | NA
TGTGCCACCCACTCATCCACGGCTGGAAACACCATATATTTT | CATHSSTAGNTIYF | NA | TRBJ1-3 | TRBV18 | NA
TGTGCCAGCAGCGTTAACTATGGCTACACCTTC | CASSVNYGYTF | NA | TRBJ1-2 | TRBV9 | NA
TGTGCCAGCAGTCCGACGGAGCTCCGAGATACGCAGTATTTT | CASSPTELRDTQYF | once | TRBJ2-3 | TRBV28 | NA
TGTGCCAGCAGCGCCGGGACTAGTCTGTCAGATACGCAGTATTTT | CASSAGTSLSDTQYF | NA | TRBJ2-3 | TRBV7-8 | TRBD2
TGTGCCAGCAGCTTAAGGGTCAATCAGCCCCAGCATTTT | CASSLRVNQPQHF | NA | TRBJ1-5 | TRBV27 | NA
TGCGCCAGCAGCCAAGATGAGACAGCCTTAAGTTATGGCTACACCTTC | CASSQDETALSYGYTF | once | TRBJ1-2 | TRBV4-3 | NA
TGTGCCAGTAGTCCTCAGATAACGGACCGGCGGCAGTACTTC | CASSPQITDRRQYF | NA | TRBJ2-7 | TRBV19 | NA
TGTGCCGGCACAGGTGCCTCTAACTATGGCTACACCTTC | CAGTGASNYGYTF | NA | TRBJ1-2 | TRBV30 | NA
TGTGCCAGCAGTTACTCGTCGGTGGGAGGGGTTTTCACCTTC | CASSYSSVGGVFTF | once | TRBJ1-2 | TRBV6-5 | NA
TGTGCCAGCAGTGATGGCGCTGGGGCCAACGTCCTGACTTTC | CASSDGAGANVLTF | NA | TRBJ2-6 | TRBV6-1 | NA
TGTGCCAGCAGTTACTCTGCCGGGGATCAGCCCCAGCATTTT | CASSYSAGDQPQHF | NA | TRBJ1-5 | TRBV6-6 | NA
TGTGCCATCAGGCCGGACAGTGGCCAAGGGTACGAGCAGTACTTC | CAIRPDSGQGYEQYF | NA | TRBJ2-7 | TRBV10-3 | NA
TGTGCCAGCAGCTTAAATCCAGGGAGTGTAGATACGCAGTATTTT | CASSLNPGSVDTQYF | NA | TRBJ2-3 | TRBV7-9 | NA
TGTGCCAGCAGCGGACAGGTTAGCAATCAGCCCCAGCATTTT | CASSGQVSNQPQHF | once | TRBJ1-5 | TRBV5-5 | TRBD1
TGTGCCAGCAGTTTAGCGGGAACGAACACCGGGGAGCTGTTTTTT | CASSLAGTNTGELFF | NA | TRBJ2-2 | TRBV6-5 | TRBD2
TGTGCCATCAGCGAATCCCCCACGGCCTGGGAGCAGTACTTC | CAISESPTAWEQYF | NA | TRBJ2-7 | TRBV10-3 | NA
TGTGCCAGTAGTGCCCGGACAGGGTTCGCCACTGAAGCTTTCTTT | CASSARTGFATEAFF | NA | TRBJ1-1 | TRBV19 | TRBD1
TGTGCCAGCAGTCGGCCGACAGGGGCTGGAAACACCATATATTTT | CASSRPTGAGNTIYF | NA | TRBJ1-3 | TRBV28 | TRBD1
TGTGCCAGCAGCTTAGGGGTTGGGACAGGGGGGAAGTATGGCTACACCTTC | CASSLGVGTGGKYGYTF | NA | TRBJ1-2 | TRBV7-2 | TRBD1
TGCGCCAGCAGCTTGCGGACAGGGGGATACAATGAGCAGTTCTTC | CASSLRTGGYNEQFF | NA | TRBJ2-1 | TRBV5-1 | TRBD1
TGTGCCAGCAGCGTAGGAGGGGGGACTAGCGGTGAGACCCAGTACTTC | CASSVGGGTSGETQYF | NA | TRBJ2-5 | TRBV9 | TRBD2